These T cell receptor beta chains were read from a single sample in a study of blood T cell repertoires in COVID-19. Only in-frame clones appear in the TCRdb table, and some are missing; sequencing was by immunoSEQ multiplex PCR. Altogether fewer than 150,000 clones are present, roughly 80% being singletons, with the ten largest covering 16%. The material sequenced was peripheral blood. Every receptor here comes from a woman aged 50 to 65 with acute or convalescent COVID-19. The CDR3 runs from the conserved cysteine through the conserved F or W. D genes are given only for firm matches. For some rows the clone size is stated as once, few or many, or as a class when expanded; others skip it.

V gene,clone size,D gene,J gene,CDR3 DNA,CDR3 protein
TRBV20-1,.,.,TRBJ2-1,TGCAGTGCCGAGATCAATGAGCAGTTCTTC,CSAEINEQFF
TRBV28,few,TRBD1,TRBJ1-2,TGTGCCAGCAGTCCCGGGACAGGGGTCGGCTACACCTTC,CASSPGTGVGYTF
TRBV6-5,.,TRBD1,TRBJ1-2,TGTGCCAGCAGTCCTATTGGACAGGCGGGCTATGGCTACACCTTC,CASSPIGQAGYGYTF
TRBV9,.,.,TRBJ1-6,TGTGCCAGCAGCACCACAGGGTTCAAGTATAATTCACCCCTCCACTTT,CASSTTGFKYNSPLHF
TRBV18,.,.,TRBJ1-1,TGTGCCAGCTCACCATACGGGGAGAACACTGAAGCTTTCTTT,CASSPYGENTEAFF
TRBV5-1,.,.,TRBJ1-1,TGCGCCAGCAGCGGAGGGGTTTTGGGAAATGGAGAAGCTTTCTTT,CASSGGVLGNGEAFF
TRBV5-6,.,TRBD1,TRBJ2-7,TGTGCCAGCAGCTCAACCGGGACAGGGGGCCCCTACGAGCAGTACTTC,CASSSTGTGGPYEQYF
TRBV11-2,.,TRBD1,TRBJ1-2,TGTGCCAGCAGCTTAGACACAGGGGATGGCTACACCTTC,CASSLDTGDGYTF
TRBV6-6,.,.,TRBJ1-2,TGTGCCAGCAGTTACTCGGACGGAGGCTATGGCTACACCTTC,CASSYSDGGYGYTF
TRBV7-2,.,.,TRBJ1-2,TGTGCCAGCAGTCAGATGACAGGTTCCTATGGCTACACCTTC,CASSQMTGSYGYTF
TRBV2,.,.,TRBJ2-7,TGTGCCAGCAGTTTGTTTCCGGGGAACGAGCAGTACTTC,CASSLFPGNEQYF
TRBV5-1,.,TRBD1,TRBJ2-7,TGCGCCAGCAGCTTAGTACAGGGGGCTTACGAGCAGTACTTC,CASSLVQGAYEQYF
TRBV5-1,.,.,TRBJ2-1,TGCGCCAGCAGTGCATCCAGGTTCCGTTACAATGAGCAGTTCTTC,CASSASRFRYNEQFF
TRBV19,.,TRBD2,TRBJ2-1,TGTGCCAGTAGCGGCGGGGGACTCTACAATGAGCAGTTCTTC,CASSGGGLYNEQFF
TRBV5-1,.,.,TRBJ1-1,TGCGCCAGCAGGCTTGGAGACCCGAACACTGAAGCTTTCTTT,CASRLGDPNTEAFF
TRBV3-1/TRBV3-2,.,TRBD2,TRBJ2-3,TGTGCCAGCAGCCCACTAGCGGGGGGGACAGATACGCAGTATTTT,CASSPLAGGTDTQYF